These 32 T cell receptor beta chains came from one sample sequenced in a study of human T cells and chemical hapten exposure. The time point here: patch test 2, 6 weeks after DPC sensitization. The treatment was: therapeutic diphenylcyclopropenone sensitization with weekly scalp DPC. TCRdb re-called the RACE reads with MiXCR, one entry per CDR3 protein. The data show approximately 120,000 distinct CDR3 sequences, 9% to 9.5% seen once. The material was whole blood, obtained in connection with sensitization to the hapten diphenylcyclopropenone (DPC). The origin of the receptors is a woman between 40 and 50 years old with alopecia areata. Some clones in this sample may be carry-over from other donors' samples.

In the case of this clonotype: A much larger clone lies a single base off, so this may be a read error. The chain couples TRBV24-1 to TRBJ1-4; D remains unclear. Germline loops: CDR1 KGHDR, CDR2 SFDVKD. The CDR3 length is 13 residues. CDR3 in amino acids: CATCDFLGEKLFF. The CDR3 nucleotides are TGTGCCACCTGTGATTTCCTCGGGGAAAAACTGTTTTTT.

This clonotype was counted between two and nine times. V is TRBV14 and J is TRBJ1-2; the D is unclear. Germline V gives CDR1 SGHDN, CDR2 FVKESK. This CDR3 has 14 residues. The V gene lost 3 bases and the J gene lost 7 bases, with 15 bases spanning the gap. CDR3 loop: CASSQLHPPRGYTF. CDR3 bases: TGTGCCAGCAGCCAGCTTCACCCCCCACGTGGCTACACCTTC.

This clonotype has at least ten counts. The rearrangement uses TRBV12-3 or TRBV12-4 and TRBJ1-1, with a tentative D call TRBD1 (6 bases). The CDR3 runs 15 residues. V gave up 5 bases and J gave up 1 base, with 14 bases separating them. The DNA for the CDR3 is TGTGCCAGCAGTCGTAATCCGGGACAGAACACTGAAGCTTTCTTT. It translates to CASSRNPGQNTEAFF.

This clonotype occurred many times. This chain uses TRBV5-1 with TRBJ2-2; D is unclear. V shed 1 base and J shed 0 bases, with 7 bases lying between them. This CDR3 is 15 amino acids long. Germline V gene data show CDR1 as SGHRS and CDR2 as YFSETQ. The CDR3 nucleotides read TGCGCCAGCAGCTTGACACGGCCGAACACCGGGGAGCTGTTTTTT. Translation gives CASSLTRPNTGELFF.

The chain carries TRBV11-2 and TRBJ1-2, with D unclear. The CDR3 spans 11 residues. V lost 1 base and J 10 bases, leaving 7 bases between the germline ends. CDR1 is SGHAT and CDR2 is FQNNGV in the germline V gene. This chain's CDR3 is CASSLGVYYTF. CDR3 bases: TGTGCCAGCAGCTTAGGGGTTTACTACACCTTC. The variable domain in full, completed from reference TRBV11-2 and TRBJ1-2, reads EAGVAQSPRYKIIEKRQSVAFWCNPISGHATLYWYQQILGQGPKLLIQFQNNGVVDDSQLPKDRFSAERLKGVDSTLKIQPAKLEDSAVYLCASSLGVYYTFGSGTRLTVV.

V and J are TRBV6-2 or TRBV6-3 and TRBJ1-3; D remains unclear. This CDR3 contains 16 residues. The V gene's germline CDR1 is MNHEY and CDR2 SVGEGT. Trimming shortened V by 2 bases and J by 0 bases, and 11 bases separated the two germline ends. The CDR3 DNA reads TGTGCCAGCAGTTACGGGCAGCCTAGCTCTGGAAACACCATATATTTT. This translates into CASSYGQPSSGNTIYF.

This clonotype was detected only a few times. The rearrangement uses TRBV5-1 and TRBJ2-2, with a tentative D call TRBD1 (6 bases). The CDR3 is 16 amino acids. Germline V gene data show CDR1 as SGHRS and CDR2 as YFSETQ. V was trimmed by 3 bases and J by 3 bases, leaving 15 bases between them. CDR3 DNA sequence: TGCGCCAGCAGCTCAGGGGCAGGGGCCTACACCGGGGAGCTGTTTTTT. This encodes CASSSGAGAYTGELFF. Supplemented by reference TRBV5-1 and TRBJ2-2, the full variable domain reads KAGVTQTPRYLIKTRGQQVTLSCSPISGHRSVSWYQQTPGQGLQFLFEYFSETQRNKGNFPGRFSGRQFSNSRSEMNVSTLELGDSALYLCASSSGAGAYTGELFFGEGSRLTVL.

J is TRBJ1-2 and V is TRBV4-3; D call uncertain. CDR3 size: 15 residues. Trimming took 0 bases from V and 6 from J, leaving 14 bases between them. In germline, CDR1 is LGHNA, CDR2 YSLEER. The CDR3 here is CASSQDEMGRDGYTF. DNA for the CDR3: TGCGCCAGCAGCCAAGATGAAATGGGGAGGGATGGCTACACCTTC.

This clonotype turned up a few times. The V and J genes are TRBV7-2 and TRBJ1-3; D gene unclear. V gave up 3 bases and J gave up 0 bases, with 6 bases separating them. This CDR3 contains 14 residues. Germline CDR1 is SGHTA and CDR2 is FQGNSA. The CDR3 spells CASSFTSSGNTIYF. As DNA, the CDR3 is TGTGCCAGCAGCTTTACTAGCTCTGGAAACACCATATATTTT.

This clonotype was recorded at least ten times. The rearrangement joins TRBV27 to TRBJ1-2; 7 positions agree with TRBD1. The junction had 11 bases not matched to a gene; V was cut back by 3 bases and J by 7 bases. Germline CDR1 MNHEY, CDR2 SMNVEV (reference sequence). The CDR3 is 15 amino acids. CDR3 in amino acids: CASSLTGLALGGYTF. CDR3 DNA: TGTGCCAGCAGTTTGACAGGGCTGGCACTGGGTGGCTACACCTTC.

This clonotype was picked up many times. The chain is built from TRBV10-3 and TRBJ2-5, with 10 bases aligning to TRBD2. Germline lookup yields CDR1 ENHRY and CDR2 SYGVKD. CDR3 size: 13 residues. V lost 10 bases, J lost 2 bases, and 4 bases stayed unmatched. This CDR3 is CATGLAAQETQYF. The CDR3 DNA follows: TGTGCCACCGGACTAGCGGCACAAGAGACCCAGTACTTC.

A remark on this clonotype: This may come from a read error, since a much larger clone is one base off. The CDR3 protein is CASVTGVTGKLFF. Written as DNA, the CDR3 is TGTGCCAGCGTGACAGGGGTCACCGGGAAGCTGTTTTTT. The rearrangement joins TRBV2 to TRBJ2-2; 8 bases agree with TRBD1. Germline-derived CDR1 and CDR2 are SNHLY and FYNNEI. This CDR3 contains 13 residues.

The chain couples TRBV5-1 to TRBJ2-6; unclear D gene. CDR1 is SGHRS and CDR2 is YFSETQ in the germline V gene. V was clipped by 1 base and J by 4 bases, with 6 bases between them. This CDR3 is 14 amino acids long. CDR3 residues: CASSLIAGANVLTF. Written as DNA, the CDR3 is TGCGCCAGCAGCTTGATAGCCGGGGCCAACGTCCTGACTTTC.

The V gene is TRBV6-5, the J gene TRBJ2-2; possibly TRBD2 for D (7 bases). Trimming took off 6 bases at V and 7 bases at J, with 18 bases between the two ends. From germline, CDR1 is MNHEY and CDR2 SVGAGI. The CDR3 is 15 residues long. CDR3 bases: TGTGCCAGCAGCCACGGGGAGGGGGGTGGCGGGGAGCTGTTTTTT. This encodes CASSHGEGGGGELFF.

This clonotype was observed many times. The chain couples TRBV2 to TRBJ2-7, with 8 positions matching TRBD1. The CDR3 spans 15 residues. After removal of 7 bases from V and 7 bases from J, the junction contained 15 bases not matched to a gene. Germline assignment: CDR1 SNHLY and CDR2 FYNNEI. In nucleotides, the CDR3 is TGTGCCAGCATTGAGCAGGGGGCAGCGGTCGGTGAGCAGTACTTC. Its protein is CASIEQGAAVGEQYF.

Ten or more counts support this clonotype. The gene calls are TRBV11-2 and TRBJ2-1; TRBD2 aligns across 8 bases. CDR1 and CDR2 from the germline V gene are SGHAT and FQNNGV. The ends lost 7 bases at V and 9 bases at J; junction bases unmatched: 5. The CDR3 is 12 residues long. The CDR3 loop reads CASTVSGGEQFF. The CDR3 DNA sequence: TGTGCCAGCACGGTGAGCGGGGGTGAGCAGTTCTTC.

In its sample, this clonotype was seen many times. This chain uses TRBV5-4 with TRBJ2-7; possible D gene TRBD2, 5 bases. Germline V gene lookup returns CDR1 SGHNT and CDR2 YYREEE (reference sequence). With 0 bases removed from V and 1 base from J, the gap between germline ends came to 17 bases. The CDR3 is 17 residues long. CDR3 sequence: CASSLARSGLASYEQYF. CDR3 coding DNA: TGTGCCAGCAGCTTGGCCCGATCCGGGCTAGCATCCTACGAGCAGTACTTC.

This clonotype was observed a few times. The rearrangement links TRBV6-5 to TRBJ2-1; 13 bases align to TRBD2. Germline lookup yields CDR1 MNHEY and CDR2 SVGAGI. V was pared by 8 bases and J by 0 bases, with 10 bases of the junction left unmatched. CDR3 length: 18 residues. The CDR3 nucleotides read TGTGCCAGCGGAATGACTAGCGGGGGGTCTAGCTCCTACAATGAGCAGTTCTTC. This encodes CASGMTSGGSSSYNEQFF.

This rearrangement joins TRBV7-2 to TRBJ2-1; D is perhaps TRBD2 (6 bases). The CDR3 runs to 15 residues. V lost 5 bases, J lost 8 bases, and 19 bases lay in between. In germline, CDR1 is SGHTA, CDR2 FQGNSA. Here the CDR3 DNA reads TGTGCCAGCAGCCCCTCGGCGGGGCTGGGGTATGAGCAGTTCTTC. Protein: CASSPSAGLGYEQFF. The complete variable domain, with remaining parts taken from reference TRBV7-2 and TRBJ2-1, reads GAGVSQSPSNKVTEKGKDVELRCDPISGHTALYWYRQSLGQGLEFLIYFQGNSAPDKSGLPSDRFSAERTGGSVSTLTIQRTQQEDSAVYLCASSPSAGLGYEQFFGPGTRLTVL.

V and J are TRBV7-2 and TRBJ1-2, with 9 positions matching TRBD1. The CDR3 runs to 15 residues. V trimming: 2 bases; J trimming: 2 bases; junction bases outside the gene matches: 3. Germline CDR1 and CDR2: SGHTA and FQGNSA. The CDR3 DNA follows: TGTGCCAGCAGCTTAAGGGACAGGGTGAACTATGGCTACACCTTC. Translated, it gives CASSLRDRVNYGYTF.

This chain connects TRBV29-1 to TRBJ2-7, with 7 bases fitting TRBD1. The CDR3 loop spans 12 amino acids. CDR1 SQVTM and CDR2 ANQGSEA come from the germline V gene. V trimming: 5 bases; J trimming: 2 bases; junction bases outside the gene matches: 3. This CDR3 reads CSVSQGTYEQYF. CDR3 coding DNA: TGCAGCGTTTCACAGGGGACCTACGAGCAGTACTTC.

This chain connects TRBV7-3 to TRBJ2-6, with no clear D. This CDR3 comprises 17 residues. V was shortened by 1 base and J by 0 bases, with 10 bases between the two germline ends. Looked up from germline, CDR1 is SGHTA and CDR2 is FQGTGA. The CDR3 loop is CASSLNYRPSGANVLTF. As DNA, the CDR3 is TGTGCCAGCAGCTTAAATTACAGACCCTCTGGGGCCAACGTCCTGACTTTC.

In this sample, this clonotype turned up a few times. This sequence joins TRBV7-2 and TRBJ1-3, with a weak D call TRBD1 (5 bases). V lost 5 bases and J lost 0, with 14 bases in between. Germline CDR1 is SGHTA and CDR2 is FQGNSA. There are 16 residues in the CDR3. In DNA form, the CDR3 reads TGTGCCAGCAGCCCCCAAGTGGGGGACTCTGGAAACACCATATATTTT. Amino acids: CASSPQVGDSGNTIYF.

The chain carries TRBV4-1 and TRBJ2-2; tentative D call: TRBD2 (5 bases). Germline CDR1 and CDR2: MGHRA and YSYEKL. Deletions cut 1 base from V and 9 bases from J, with 18 bases between. The CDR3 consists of 16 residues. The CDR3 here is CASSQGGGLSGRELFF. CDR3 nucleotides: TGCGCCAGCAGCCAAGGAGGAGGCCTCTCGGGCCGGGAGCTGTTTTTT.

The rearrangement uses TRBV30 and TRBJ2-2, with no clear D. The CDR3 extends over 13 amino acids. Germline assignment: CDR1 GTSNPN and CDR2 SVGIG (reference sequence). The ends were cut back, 3 bases at V and 6 bases at J, with 11 bases in the middle. The CDR3 loop is CAWRGLSSGELFF. In DNA form, the CDR3 reads TGTGCCTGGAGGGGGTTGAGCTCCGGGGAGCTGTTTTTT.

In its sample, this clonotype was seen a few times. V usage is TRBV14 and J usage is TRBJ1-4, with D maybe TRBD1 (6 bases). With 1 base removed from V and 7 bases from J, the gap between germline ends came to 13 bases. Germline loops: CDR1 SGHDN, CDR2 FVKESK. The CDR3 sequence is 15 residues long. The CDR3, as DNA: TGTGCCAGCAGCCAAGGAGGGACATTCACTGAAAAACTGTTTTTT. This encodes CASSQGGTFTEKLFF.

This clonotype was recorded only once. This sequence may be a read error, since a much larger clone differs from it by one base. The gene calls are TRBV11-2 and TRBJ2-1; possible D gene TRBD2, 5 bases. This CDR3 comprises 13 residues. Germline V gene sequence: CDR1 SGHAT, CDR2 FQNNGV. The CDR3 is CAISLDRGLEQFF. For the CDR3, the DNA is TGTGCCATCAGCTTAGATCGCGGACTTGAGCAGTTCTTC.

This clonotype was detected many times. The J gene is TRBJ2-1, the V gene TRBV11-2; D is uncertain. The length of the CDR3 is 14 residues. Trimming left V 1 base short and J 3 bases short, with 7 bases between. CDR1 SGHAT and CDR2 FQNNGV come from the germline V gene. CDR3 in amino acids: CASSLGNNYNEQFF. The CDR3 bases are TGTGCCAGCAGCTTAGGTAACAACTACAATGAGCAGTTCTTC.

V gene TRBV19 combines with J gene TRBJ2-4; 10 bases fit TRBD1. CDR3 length equals 14 residues. Germline assignment: CDR1 LNHDA and CDR2 SQIVND (reference sequence). The ends lost 7 bases at V and 1 base at J; junction bases unmatched: 1. CDR3 DNA sequence: TGTGCCAGTACGGGACAGGGGGCCAAAAACATTCAGTACTTC. As protein: CASTGQGAKNIQYF.

This chain links TRBV5-1 with TRBJ2-1, with 7 nucleotides matching TRBD1. The V and J ends lost 0 bases and 3 bases, in that order; junction bases with no gene match: 3. Germline values: CDR1 SGHRS, CDR2 YFSETQ. The CDR3 covers 15 residues. The CDR3, as DNA: TGCGCCAGCAGCTTGGAACAGGGGCTCTACAATGAGCAGTTCTTC. Protein: CASSLEQGLYNEQFF.

Many counts were recorded for this clonotype. The gene calls are TRBV4-3 and TRBJ1-4, with D unresolved. Looked up from germline, CDR1 is LGHNA and CDR2 is YSLEER. The CDR3 has 15 amino acids. V lost 1 base, J lost 3 bases, and 9 bases lay in between. CDR3 sequence: CASSQGGIANEKLFF. The CDR3 bases are TGCGCCAGCAGCCAAGGAGGGATCGCTAATGAAAAACTGTTTTTT.

This chain links TRBV6-2 or TRBV6-3 with TRBJ1-1; D not certain. The CDR3 runs to 12 residues. The V gene lost 8 bases and the J gene lost 0 bases, with 7 bases spanning the gap. The germline V gene encodes CDR1 MNHEY and CDR2 SVGEGT. CDR3 sequence reads: CASVSLNTEAFF. The CDR3 DNA is TGTGCCAGCGTCAGTTTGAACACTGAAGCTTTCTTT.